This entry lists 20 T cell receptor beta chains sequenced from one sample in a study of sequential checkpoint blockade in melanoma. Noted treatment: randomized to nivolumab then ipilimumab (arm A) or the reverse (arm B). Using immunoSEQ multiplex PCR, the repertoire was profiled, and TCRdb retains in-frame clones only, with some absent. This sample has approximately 12,000 clones, with over 75% found just once. The specimen comprised CD8+ T cells sorted from blood (inferred from file names), sampled from a patient given nivolumab and ipilimumab in sequence. These receptors were obtained from a human donor with melanoma.

This chain uses TRBV25-1 with TRBJ1-1; D perhaps matches TRBD1 (6 bases). Per germline, CDR1 MGHDK and CDR2 SYGVNS. V was trimmed by 4 bases and J by 0 bases, leaving 12 bases between them. The length of the CDR3 is 15 residues. The chain's CDR3 is CASSAKQGMNTEAFF. The CDR3 nucleotides read TGTGCCAGCAGTGCGAAACAGGGTATGAACACTGAAGCTTTCTTT.

The chain employs TRBV4-1 and TRBJ2-5, with D perhaps TRBD2 (6 bases). The J call may be wrong; the DNA end is better matched by TRBJ2-7. This CDR3 region has 16 residues. CDR1 and CDR2 from the germline V gene are MGHRA and YSYEKL. CDR3 protein: CASSQGGGAEFYEQYF. The CDR3 nucleotides are TGCGCCAGCAGCCAAGGAGGAGGGGCCGAGTTCTACGAGCAGTACTTC.

The V call is TRBV10-3, the J call TRBJ2-7; 7 nucleotides line up with TRBD2. Trimming cost V 7 bases and J 2 bases; bases outside gene matches: 8. This CDR3 has 14 residues. Per germline, CDR1 ENHRY and CDR2 SYGVKD. CDR3 loop: CAITSGGLPYEQYF. The CDR3 DNA reads TGTGCCATCACCTCGGGGGGTCTCCCCTACGAGCAGTACTTC.

The V call is TRBV27, the J call TRBJ2-3; D is perhaps TRBD2 (6 bases). Germline assignment: CDR1 MNHEY and CDR2 SMNVEV (reference sequence). The CDR3 loop spans 14 amino acids. Trimming pared 5 bases from V and 3 bases from J, leaving 12 bases between. Written as DNA, the CDR3 is TGTGCCAGCAGTCCCCTTCGGGAGACAGATACGCAGTATTTT. It specifies CASSPLRETDTQYF.

CDR3 loop: CASSPTSGYTDTQYF. The CDR3 DNA follows: TGTGCCAGCAGTCCCACTAGCGGGTACACAGATACGCAGTATTTT. The rearrangement joins TRBV27 to TRBJ2-3; 9 positions agree with TRBD2. The ends lost 5 bases at V and 2 bases at J; junction bases unmatched: 5. The CDR3 runs 15 residues. Germline CDR1 reads MNHEY; CDR2 reads SMNVEV (reference sequence).

The J gene is TRBJ2-1, the V gene TRBV28; D might be TRBD1 (5 bases). V was trimmed by 1 base and J by 2 bases, leaving 12 bases between them. Germline V gives CDR1 MDHEN, CDR2 SYDVKM. The CDR3 contains 16 residues. As DNA, the CDR3 is TGTGCCAGCAGTTTATCCCCGGACACTACCTACAATGAGCAGTTCTTC. As protein: CASSLSPDTTYNEQFF. The variable domain in full, with the rest retrieved from reference TRBV28 and TRBJ2-1, is DVKVTQSSRYLVKRTGEKVFLECVQDMDHENMFWYRQDPGLGLRLIYFSYDVKMKEKGDIPEGYSVSREKKERFSLILESASTNQTSMYLCASSLSPDTTYNEQFFGPGTRLTVL.

J is TRBJ1-6 and V is TRBV27, with 8 bases lining up with TRBD1. The germline CDR1 and CDR2 sequences are MNHEY and SMNVEV (reference sequence). J gave up 9 bases and V 6 bases, and 10 bases lay outside the gene matches. The CDR3 runs to 15 residues. Here the CDR3 reads CASSPDRGWSSPLHF. The CDR3 coding sequence is TGTGCCAGCAGCCCAGACAGGGGTTGGAGTTCACCCCTCCACTTT.

V gene TRBV9 combines with J gene TRBJ2-3, with D possibly being TRBD2 (6 bases). Germline CDR1 is SGDLS and CDR2 is YYNGEE. The CDR3 is 18 residues long. Trimming pared 1 base from V and 0 bases from J, leaving 18 bases between. The CDR3 bases are TGTGCCAGCAGCGTAACCCTCGGGGTAGCGGCAAGCACAGATACGCAGTATTTT. It encodes CASSVTLGVAASTDTQYF.

This clone was counted only a few times. The rearrangement links TRBV18 to TRBJ2-1, with TRBD2 matching 7 bases. The V and J ends lost 1 base and 5 bases, in that order; junction bases with no gene match: 5. In germline, CDR1 is KGHSH, CDR2 LQKENI. The CDR3 length is 15 residues. In DNA form, the CDR3 reads TGTGCCAGCTCACCACTGAAGGGGACTAACAATGAGCAGTTCTTC. Protein: CASSPLKGTNNEQFF.

This clone was observed a handful of times. The V call is TRBV28, the J call TRBJ1-2; no definite D call. Germline CDR1 is MDHEN and CDR2 is SYDVKM. The CDR3 sequence is 10 residues long. V was clipped by 5 bases and J by 8 bases, with 6 bases between them. Here the CDR3 reads CASSGLGYTF. As DNA, the CDR3 is TGTGCCAGCAGTGGGCTAGGCTACACCTTC.

CDR3 residues: CASSLSYGNTEAFF. In DNA form, the CDR3 reads TGTGCCAGCAGTTTATCGTACGGGAACACTGAAGCTTTCTTT. This chain uses TRBV27 with TRBJ1-1; no definite D call. The CDR3 contains 14 residues. The germline V gene has CDR1 MNHEY and CDR2 SMNVEV (reference sequence). V lost 0 bases to trimming and J lost 1 base, with 6 bases between them.

This clone was detected once. V is TRBV10-2 and J is TRBJ1-2, with a tentative D call TRBD1 (6 bases). Germline CDR1 and CDR2: WSHSY and SAAADI. This CDR3 spans 14 amino acids. V was shortened by 0 bases and J by 7 bases, with 12 bases between the two germline ends. Written as DNA, the CDR3 is TGCGCCAGCAGTGAGTCAGGACAGTCGATTGGCTACACCTTC. Its translation is CASSESGQSIGYTF.

The rearrangement joins TRBV7-2 to TRBJ2-5, with D maybe TRBD2 (6 bases). Trimming left V 5 bases short and J 3 bases short, with 22 bases between. The germline gives CDR1 SGHTA, CDR2 FQGNSA. This CDR3 spans 17 amino acids. The CDR3 protein is CASSDSRGVGVKETQYF. The CDR3 nucleotides are TGTGCCAGCAGCGACTCGCGGGGCGTCGGGGTAAAAGAGACCCAGTACTTC.

The gene calls are TRBV10-2 and TRBJ2-1; 7 bases are a match to TRBD1. The J segment lost 6 bases and the V segment lost 10 bases, leaving 3 bases of the junction unmatched. The length of the CDR3 is 11 residues. CDR1 is WSHSY and CDR2 is SAAADI in the germline V gene. CDR3: CAITGVNEQFF. The CDR3, as DNA: TGCGCCATCACAGGGGTCAATGAGCAGTTCTTC.

The V call is TRBV4-1, the J call TRBJ1-2, with D possibly matching TRBD1 (6 bases). The CDR3 is 14 amino acids. The germline CDR1 and CDR2 sequences are MGHRA and YSYEKL. V lost 0 bases and J 8 bases, leaving 13 bases between the germline ends. This CDR3 reads CASSQDSGAGGYTF. CDR3 bases: TGCGCCAGCAGCCAAGATTCAGGGGCAGGGGGCTACACCTTC.

The chain employs TRBV28 and TRBJ2-7; 13 nucleotides match TRBD2. In germline, CDR1 is MDHEN, CDR2 SYDVKM. The CDR3 sequence is 15 residues long. With 6 bases clipped from V and 5 bases from J, the junction kept 7 bases outside the gene matches. Here the CDR3 DNA reads TGTGCCAGCAGGAGAACTAGCGGGAGGGCCGACGAGCAGTACTTC. As protein: CASRRTSGRADEQYF.

The rearrangement joins TRBV5-6 to TRBJ1-5; 7 positions agree with TRBD1. CDR1 is SGHDT and CDR2 is YYEEEE in the germline V gene. This CDR3 is built from 16 residues. J gave up 0 bases and V 4 bases, and 7 bases lay outside the gene matches. CDR3 loop: CASSRTGVNSNQPQHF. Here the CDR3 DNA reads TGTGCCAGCAGCCGGACAGGAGTCAATAGCAATCAGCCCCAGCATTTT.

The J gene is TRBJ2-2, the V gene TRBV27; D uncertain. Between the trimmed V and J ends, which lost 5 bases and 0 bases, there was a span of 4 bases. Looked up from germline, CDR1 is MNHEY and CDR2 is SMNVEV (reference sequence). The CDR3 covers 13 residues. The CDR3 nucleotides are TGTGCCAGCAGTCTAACGAACACCGGGGAGCTGTTTTTT. Its protein is CASSLTNTGELFF.

The J gene is TRBJ1-1, the V gene TRBV5-1, with 9 nucleotides matching TRBD1. The ends lost 4 bases at V and 6 bases at J; junction bases unmatched: 7. Germline-derived CDR1 and CDR2 are SGHRS and YFSETQ. CDR3 length: 14 residues. This CDR3 reads CASSGGQGIPEAFF. The DNA of the CDR3 is TGCGCCAGCAGCGGGGGACAGGGAATACCTGAAGCTTTCTTT.

The chain has TRBV7-6 and TRBJ2-3; possible D gene TRBD2, 6 bases. The CDR3 spans 14 residues. The ends were cut back, 5 bases at V and 4 bases at J, with 13 bases in the middle. CDR1 is SGHVS and CDR2 is FNYEAQ in the germline V gene. Written as DNA, the CDR3 is TGTGCCAGCAGCCTGGGAGGCGGGGCAGATACGCAGTATTTT. Protein sequence: CASSLGGGADTQYF.